This paragraph reports one T cell receptor (beta chain). This entry comes from a study of technical replicates of blood from several donors. The CDR3 has 13 amino acids. Looked up from germline, CDR1 is SEHNR and CDR2 is FQNEAQ (reference sequence). The germline V and J ends were trimmed by 4 bases and 3 bases, with 7 bases remaining between them. Profiling relied on immunoSEQ multiplex PCR, and the TCRdb table lists in-frame clones only, not all of them. The profile shows tens of thousands of clones, approximately 96% of them singletons. The sample was T cells isolated from PBMCs. This chain links TRBV7-9 with TRBJ2-1; no clear D gene. This TCR derives from a human donor in good health. In DNA, the CDR3 is TGTGCCAGCAGCTCGGAGATCTACAATGAGCAGTTCTTC. Protein: CASSSEIYNEQFF.